This T cell receptor (beta chain) came from a study of chemoradiotherapy in HPV16-positive cancers. Overall study context: Candidate HPV-specific clones and shared TCR motifs came from two HPV16-positive patients. Study-level points and caveats: During treatment, candidate HPV-specific clones and E7-related motifs expanded in tumor.

As concerns this clone: No antigen is known for it.

Profiled with immunoSEQ multiplex PCR; TCRdb holds only in-frame clones, not every one. The profile shows about 35,000 clones, around 77% of them singletons. Germline V gives CDR1 MNHEY, CDR2 SVGAGI. The CDR3 consists of 14 residues. The V gene end was trimmed by 5 bases and the J gene end by 4 bases; junction bases not matched to a gene: 5. The rearrangement links TRBV6-5 to TRBJ1-3; TRBD1 aligns across 7 bases. The clonotype was recovered from a human donor with HPV-associated anogenital cancer. Sequences were derived from blood, sampled from a patient who underwent chemoradiotherapy. As DNA, the CDR3 is TGTGCCAGCAGTACCGACAGGGTGGGAAACACCATATATTTT. This translates into CASSTDRVGNTIYF.